Listed below are T cell receptor beta chains from one sample, sequenced in a study of blood T cell repertoires in COVID-19. Sequencing used immunoSEQ multiplex PCR; TCRdb keeps in-frame clones, though not all of them. This sample yields 110,000 to 150,000 clones, of which roughly 88% are seen a single time; about 1.7% belongs to the top ten. Sample: peripheral blood. The receptors derive from a man in his 70s with acute or convalescent COVID-19. Each CDR3 is given with its conserved first and last residue. A D gene is named only where the DNA matches it firmly. The listing skips clone size in some rows; elsewhere it reads once, few, many or a size class.

TRBV11-3,-,TRBJ2-7,-,17,TGTGCCAGCAGCTTAAGACTAAGGTTAGGGCTAGCCTACGAGCAGTACTTC,CASSLRLRLGLAYEQYF
TRBV3-1/TRBV3-2,-,TRBJ1-5,-,14,TGTGCCAGCACGCCGGGGTGGGGTGGACAGCCCCAGCATTTT,CASTPGWGGQPQHF
TRBV4-1,-,TRBJ1-2,-,14,TGCGCCAGCAGCGAGCCGGGAGCTCAGTGGGGCTACACCTTC,CASSEPGAQWGYTF
TRBV30,-,TRBJ2-7,TRBD1,14,TGTGCCTGGAGCATGGGACAGGGGATTTACGAGCAGTACTTC,CAWSMGQGIYEQYF
TRBV29-1,-,TRBJ1-2,-,16,TGCAGCGTTGTGGGGGGGCTAATAAGTATGGGCTATGGCTACACCTTC,CSVVGGLISMGYGYTF
TRBV30,-,TRBJ1-1,TRBD1,16,TGTGCCTGGACCCGGGACAGGGGGACCATGAACACTGAAGCTTTCTTT,CAWTRDRGTMNTEAFF
TRBV6-6,-,TRBJ2-1,TRBD1,14,TGTGCCAGCAGTCTTACAGGGGTCTACAATGAGCAGTTCTTC,CASSLTGVYNEQFF
TRBV6-2/TRBV6-3,-,TRBJ1-4,-,16,TGTGCCAGCAGTGGGGAGCGGATGCCAACTAATGAAAAACTGTTTTTT,CASSGERMPTNEKLFF
TRBV7-2,-,TRBJ1-2,TRBD1,16,TGTGCCAGCAGCTTAGCGGGACAGGGGGCAAGCTATGGCTACACCTTC,CASSLAGQGASYGYTF
TRBV24-1,-,TRBJ1-2,TRBD1,15,TGTGCCACCAGTGATCCCCAGGGGGGCGGCTATGGCTACACCTTC,CATSDPQGGGYGYTF
TRBV5-1,-,TRBJ1-1,TRBD1,15,TGCGCCAGCAGTCGTCTCGGGACAGGGGACACTGAAGCTTTCTTT,CASSRLGTGDTEAFF
TRBV2,-,TRBJ1-4,-,17,TGTGCCAGCAGTGGGGCCAGCTCCCCCGCAACTAATGAAAAACTGTTTTTT,CASSGASSPATNEKLFF
TRBV7-9,once,TRBJ1-1,TRBD1,14,TGTGCCAGCAGCTCGGCAGGGGGCTTCACTGAAGCTTTCTTT,CASSSAGGFTEAFF
TRBV11-2,-,TRBJ2-2,TRBD1,14,TGTGCCAGCAGCTTAGATTACAGGGGGGGGGAGCTGTTTTTT,CASSLDYRGGELFF
TRBV27,-,TRBJ2-7,-,14,TGTGCCAGCAGTTTAAACGGCAGGGCCAGCGAGCAGTACTTC,CASSLNGRASEQYF
TRBV7-2,-,TRBJ1-5,-,13,TGTGCCAGCAGGAGTTATAGCAATCAGCCCCAGCATTTT,CASRSYSNQPQHF
TRBV2,-,TRBJ1-4,-,14,TGTGCCAGCAGTGCGGACGGGGGAAATTTAGGGCTGTTTTTT,CASSADGGNLGLFF
TRBV27,-,TRBJ1-1,-,13,TGTGCCAGCAGTTTATCCCCGGGGGACGGAGCTTTCTTT,CASSLSPGDGAFF
TRBV23-1,-,TRBJ2-2,TRBD1,16,TGCGCCAGCAGTCAATTAGGGACAGGAGGACCCGGGGAGCTGTTTTTT,CASSQLGTGGPGELFF
TRBV2,-,TRBJ1-1,TRBD1,13,TGTGCCAGCAGTGGACAGGGTCTGGCTGAAGCTTTCTTT,CASSGQGLAEAFF
TRBV5-5,-,TRBJ1-1,-,16,TGTGCCAGCAGCTTGGAAGGCGGGGTTTTGAACACTGAAGCTTTCTTT,CASSLEGGVLNTEAFF
TRBV11-2,few,TRBJ1-3,-,17,TGTGCCAGCAGCTTAGATCGCAGGATCCCTCTGGGAAACACCATATATTTT,CASSLDRRIPLGNTIYF
TRBV10-3,-,TRBJ1-5,TRBD1,16,TGTGCCATCAGTGAGTCGGCAGGGGGTAGCAATCAGCCCCAGCATTTT,CAISESAGGSNQPQHF
TRBV19,-,TRBJ1-2,TRBD1,13,TGTGCCAGTAGACTAAACAGGGGAGATGGCTACACCTTC,CASRLNRGDGYTF
TRBV11-3,-,TRBJ2-1,-,14,TGTGCCAGCAGCTTAAATCAGGGTATGCATGAGCAGTTCTTC,CASSLNQGMHEQFF
TRBV6-5,-,TRBJ1-4,TRBD1,14,TGTGCCAGCTCCGCGGGGCAGGGGGCGGAAAAACTGTTTTTT,CASSAGQGAEKLFF
TRBV3-1/TRBV3-2,-,TRBJ2-1,TRBD2,15,TGTGCCAGCAGCCAAGCGGGCGGGAGGGACAATGAGCAGTTCTTC,CASSQAGGRDNEQFF
TRBV7-3,-,TRBJ1-5,TRBD1,13,TGTGCCAGCAGCAGGGGACAGGGCCTGCCCCAGCATTTT,CASSRGQGLPQHF
TRBV10-3,-,TRBJ1-5,-,17,TGTGCCATCAGTGAGTTTCTTGAGACGGGTAGCAATCAGCCCCAGCATTTT,CAISEFLETGSNQPQHF
TRBV11-2,-,TRBJ2-5,TRBD2,16,TGTGCCAGCAGCGTGCTAGGGCGGGGGGGACAAGAGACCCAGTACTTC,CASSVLGRGGQETQYF
TRBV28,-,TRBJ1-1,-,14,TGTGCCAGCAGCCCATATACCCTCGGGACTGAAGCTTTCTTT,CASSPYTLGTEAFF
TRBV19,-,TRBJ1-5,TRBD1,13,TGTGCCAGTACCATGACAGGGGGCCAGCCCCAGCATTTT,CASTMTGGQPQHF
TRBV11-2,once,TRBJ2-1,-,14,TGTGCCAGCAGCCCAGGGTGGCAGAGTGATGAGCAGTTCTTC,CASSPGWQSDEQFF
TRBV9,once,TRBJ2-3,TRBD2,17,TGTGCCAGCAGCGTAGGGTCCAGCGGGAGCCCAACAGATACGCAGTATTTT,CASSVGSSGSPTDTQYF